This T cell receptor beta chain comes out of a study of shared clonotypes between healthy human individuals. In the sorted-subset replicate PCRs, approximately 200 ng DNA, roughly 29,000 T cell genomes, was used. Only in-frame clones appear in the TCRdb table, and some are missing; sequencing was by immunoSEQ multiplex PCR. The sample lists some 2,100,000 clones; around 95% were seen once. Germline trimming cut 3 bases from V and 2 bases from J; bases unmatched to any gene: 8. Germline V lookup: CDR1 MGHRA, CDR2 YSYEKL. The CDR3 contains 17 residues. Sequenced sample: naive CD4+ T cells sorted from blood. Subset meaning: CD45RA+ positively selected. This clonotype originated in a man aged 18 to 29 in good health. This chain joins TRBV4-1 and TRBJ2-2, with TRBD1 matching 8 bases. In DNA, the CDR3 is TGCGCCAGCAGCCACCCCGCAGGGGGCCTCAACACCGGGGAGCTGTTTTTT. As protein: CASSHPAGGLNTGELFF.